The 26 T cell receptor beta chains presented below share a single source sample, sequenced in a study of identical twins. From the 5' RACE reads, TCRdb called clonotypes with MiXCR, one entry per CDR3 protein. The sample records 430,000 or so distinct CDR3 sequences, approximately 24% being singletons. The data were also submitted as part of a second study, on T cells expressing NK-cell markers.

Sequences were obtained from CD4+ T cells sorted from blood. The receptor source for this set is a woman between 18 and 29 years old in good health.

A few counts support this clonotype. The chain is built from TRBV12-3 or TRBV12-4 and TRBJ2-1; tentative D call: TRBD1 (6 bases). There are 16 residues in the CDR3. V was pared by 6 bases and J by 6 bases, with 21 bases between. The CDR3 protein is CASSQGHLIRSNEQFF. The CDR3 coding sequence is TGTGCCAGCAGCCAGGGACACCTGATAAGGAGCAATGAGCAGTTCTTC.

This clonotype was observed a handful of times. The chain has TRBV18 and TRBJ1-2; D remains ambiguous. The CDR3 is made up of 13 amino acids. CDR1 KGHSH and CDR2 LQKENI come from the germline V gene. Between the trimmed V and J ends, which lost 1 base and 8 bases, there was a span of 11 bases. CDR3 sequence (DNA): TGTGCCAGCTCACCACTCTCTGCAGAGGGCTACACCTTC. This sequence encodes CASSPLSAEGYTF.

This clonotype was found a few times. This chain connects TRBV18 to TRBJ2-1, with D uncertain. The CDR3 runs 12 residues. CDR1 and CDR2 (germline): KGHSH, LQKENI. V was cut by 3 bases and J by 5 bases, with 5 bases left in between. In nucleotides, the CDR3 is TGTGCCAGCTCACCTTCGAACAATGAGCAGTTCTTC. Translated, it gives CASSPSNNEQFF.

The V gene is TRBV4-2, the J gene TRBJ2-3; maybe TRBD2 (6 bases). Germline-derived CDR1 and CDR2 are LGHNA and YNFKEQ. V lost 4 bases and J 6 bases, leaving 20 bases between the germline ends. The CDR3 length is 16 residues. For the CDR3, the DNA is TGTGCCAGCAGCCCCCCGGGACTCCGGGGGTGGGATACGCAGTATTTT. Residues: CASSPPGLRGWDTQYF.

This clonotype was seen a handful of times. CDR3 sequence reads: CASSQVLSETQYF. CDR3 coding DNA: TGCGCCAGCAGCCAAGTTCTATCGGAGACCCAGTACTTC. The rearrangement joins TRBV4-3 to TRBJ2-5; D uncertain. The CDR3 is 13 amino acids. Germline CDR1 and CDR2: LGHNA and YSLEER. Trimming left V 1 base short and J 5 bases short, with 8 bases between.

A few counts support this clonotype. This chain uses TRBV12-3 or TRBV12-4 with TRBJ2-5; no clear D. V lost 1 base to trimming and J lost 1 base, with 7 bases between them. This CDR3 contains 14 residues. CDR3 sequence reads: CASSLGLTQETQYF. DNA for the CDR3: TGTGCCAGCAGTTTAGGCCTGACCCAAGAGACCCAGTACTTC.

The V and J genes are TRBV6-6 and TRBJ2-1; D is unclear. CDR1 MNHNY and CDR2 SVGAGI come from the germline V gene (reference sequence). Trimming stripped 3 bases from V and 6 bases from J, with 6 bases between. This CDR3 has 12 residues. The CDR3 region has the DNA TGTGCCAGCAGTTATCTGATCAATGAGCAGTTCTTC. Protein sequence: CASSYLINEQFF.

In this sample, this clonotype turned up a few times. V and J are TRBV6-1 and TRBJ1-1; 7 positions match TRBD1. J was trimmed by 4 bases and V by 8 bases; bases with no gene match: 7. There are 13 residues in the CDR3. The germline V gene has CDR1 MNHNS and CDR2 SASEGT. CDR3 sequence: CASVTGSGTEAFF. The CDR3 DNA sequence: TGTGCCAGCGTGACAGGGTCGGGCACTGAAGCTTTCTTT.

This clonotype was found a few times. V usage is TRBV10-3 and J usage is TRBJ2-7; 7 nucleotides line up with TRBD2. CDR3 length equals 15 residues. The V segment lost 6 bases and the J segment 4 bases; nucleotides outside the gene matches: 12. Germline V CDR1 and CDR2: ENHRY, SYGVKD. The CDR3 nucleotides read TGTGCCATCAGGGGGGGAACTAGCGCGCGATACGAGCAGTACTTC. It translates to CAIRGGTSARYEQYF.

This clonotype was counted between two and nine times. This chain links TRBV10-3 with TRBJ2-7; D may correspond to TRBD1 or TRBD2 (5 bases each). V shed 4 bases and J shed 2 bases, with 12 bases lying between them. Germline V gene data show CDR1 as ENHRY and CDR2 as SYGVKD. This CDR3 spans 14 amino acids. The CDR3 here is CAISGRDATYEQYF. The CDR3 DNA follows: TGTGCCATCAGTGGCCGGGACGCCACCTACGAGCAGTACTTC.

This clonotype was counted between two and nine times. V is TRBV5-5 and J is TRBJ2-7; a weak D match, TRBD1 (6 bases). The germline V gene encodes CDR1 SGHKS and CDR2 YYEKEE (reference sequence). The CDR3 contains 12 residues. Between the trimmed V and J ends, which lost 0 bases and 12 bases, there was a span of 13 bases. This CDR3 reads CASSLAGNRVYF. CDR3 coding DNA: TGTGCCAGCAGCTTGGCCGGTAACAGGGTGTACTTC.

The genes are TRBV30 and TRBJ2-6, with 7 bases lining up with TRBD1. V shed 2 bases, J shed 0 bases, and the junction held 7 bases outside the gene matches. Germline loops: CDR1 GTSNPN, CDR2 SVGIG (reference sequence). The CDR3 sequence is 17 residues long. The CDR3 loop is CAWSRDRAFSGANVLTF. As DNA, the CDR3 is TGTGCCTGGAGTCGGGACAGAGCCTTCTCTGGGGCCAACGTCCTGACTTTC. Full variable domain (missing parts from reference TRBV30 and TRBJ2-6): SQTIHQWPATLVQPVGSPLSLECTVEGTSNPNLYWYRQAAGRGLQLLFYSVGIGQISSEVPQNLSASRPQDRQFILSSKKLLLSDSGFYLCAWSRDRAFSGANVLTFGAGSRLTVL.

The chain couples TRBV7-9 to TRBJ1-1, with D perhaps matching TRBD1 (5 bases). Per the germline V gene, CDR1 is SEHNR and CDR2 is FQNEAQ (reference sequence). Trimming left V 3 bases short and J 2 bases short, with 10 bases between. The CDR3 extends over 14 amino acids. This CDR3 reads CASSFLRDNTEAFF. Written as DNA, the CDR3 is TGTGCCAGCAGCTTCCTCAGGGACAACACTGAAGCTTTCTTT.

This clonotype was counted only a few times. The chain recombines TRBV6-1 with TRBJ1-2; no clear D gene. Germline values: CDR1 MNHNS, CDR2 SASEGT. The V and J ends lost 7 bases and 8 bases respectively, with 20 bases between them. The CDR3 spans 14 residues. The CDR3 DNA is TGTGCCAGCACGGAAACACCCCAACTGCGGGGCTACACCTTC. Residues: CASTETPQLRGYTF.

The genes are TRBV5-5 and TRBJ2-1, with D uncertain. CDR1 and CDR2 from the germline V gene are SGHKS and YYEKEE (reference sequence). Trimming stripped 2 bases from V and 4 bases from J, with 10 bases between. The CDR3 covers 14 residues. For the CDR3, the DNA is TGTGCCAGCAGCTTCCGGATACCTTACAATGAGCAGTTCTTC. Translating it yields CASSFRIPYNEQFF.

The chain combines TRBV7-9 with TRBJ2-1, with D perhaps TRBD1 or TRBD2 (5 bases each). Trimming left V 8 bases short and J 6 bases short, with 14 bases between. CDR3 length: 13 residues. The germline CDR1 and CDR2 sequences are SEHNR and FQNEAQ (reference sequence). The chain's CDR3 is CASGVRAGNEQFF. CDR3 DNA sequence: TGTGCCAGCGGAGTCAGGGCGGGCAATGAGCAGTTCTTC.

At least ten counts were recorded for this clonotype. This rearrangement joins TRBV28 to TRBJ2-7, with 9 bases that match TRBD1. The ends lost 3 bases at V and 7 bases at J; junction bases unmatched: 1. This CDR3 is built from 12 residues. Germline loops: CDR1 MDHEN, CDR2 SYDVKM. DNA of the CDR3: TGTGCCAGCAGTTTGGGACAGGGTGAGCAGTACTTC. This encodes CASSLGQGEQYF.

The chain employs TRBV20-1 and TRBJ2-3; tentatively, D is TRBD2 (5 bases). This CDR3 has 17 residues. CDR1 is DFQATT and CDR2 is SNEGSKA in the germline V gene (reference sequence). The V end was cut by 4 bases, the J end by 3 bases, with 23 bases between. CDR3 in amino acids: CSANRPRPRGPTDTQYF. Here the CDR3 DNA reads TGCAGTGCTAATCGCCCCCGGCCTAGAGGGCCTACAGATACGCAGTATTTT.

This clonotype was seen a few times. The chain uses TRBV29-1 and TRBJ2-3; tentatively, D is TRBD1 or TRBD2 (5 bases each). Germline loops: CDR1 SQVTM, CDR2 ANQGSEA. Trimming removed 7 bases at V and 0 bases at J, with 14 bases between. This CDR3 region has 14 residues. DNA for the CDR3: TGCAGCGGGCTTTGGGACCTCAGCACAGATACGCAGTATTTT. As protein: CSGLWDLSTDTQYF.

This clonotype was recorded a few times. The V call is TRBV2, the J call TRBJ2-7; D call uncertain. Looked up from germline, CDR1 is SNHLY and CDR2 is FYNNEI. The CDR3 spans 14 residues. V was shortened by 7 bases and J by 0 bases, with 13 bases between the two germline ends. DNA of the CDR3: TGTGCCAGCATGGGTCTGGCAATCTCCTACGAGCAGTACTTC. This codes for CASMGLAISYEQYF. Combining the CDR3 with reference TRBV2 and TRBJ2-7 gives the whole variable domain EPEVTQTPSHQVTQMGQEVILRCVPISNHLYFYWYRQILGQKVEFLVSFYNNEISEKSEIFDDQFSVERPDGSNFTLKIRSTKLEDSAMYFCASMGLAISYEQYFGPGTRLTVT.

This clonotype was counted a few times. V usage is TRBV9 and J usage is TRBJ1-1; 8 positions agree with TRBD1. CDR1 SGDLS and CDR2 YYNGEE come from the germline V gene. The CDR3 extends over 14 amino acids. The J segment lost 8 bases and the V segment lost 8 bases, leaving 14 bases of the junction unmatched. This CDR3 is CASTRDRGVAEAFF. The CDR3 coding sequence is TGTGCCAGTACTCGAGACAGGGGAGTGGCCGAAGCTTTCTTT. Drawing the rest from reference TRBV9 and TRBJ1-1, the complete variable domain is DSGVTQTPKHLITATGQRVTLRCSPRSGDLSVYWYQQSLDQGLQFLIQYYNGEERAKGNILERFSAQQFPDLHSELNLSSLELGDSALYFCASTRDRGVAEAFFGQGTRLTVV.

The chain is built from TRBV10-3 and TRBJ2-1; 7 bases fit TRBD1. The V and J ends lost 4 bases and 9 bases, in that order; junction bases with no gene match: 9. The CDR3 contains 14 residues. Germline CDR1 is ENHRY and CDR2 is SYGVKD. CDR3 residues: CAISGEGAASEQFF. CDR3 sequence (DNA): TGTGCCATCAGTGGTGAGGGGGCAGCTAGTGAGCAGTTCTTC.

The CDR3 protein is CAIGGLAGGLETQYF. The CDR3 coding sequence is TGTGCCATCGGCGGACTAGCGGGAGGTTTGGAGACCCAGTACTTC. This sequence joins TRBV10-3 and TRBJ2-5, with 14 bases identical to TRBD2. V shed 8 bases and J 5 bases; nucleotides not matched to a gene: 7. Germline V lookup: CDR1 ENHRY, CDR2 SYGVKD. The CDR3 loop spans 15 amino acids.

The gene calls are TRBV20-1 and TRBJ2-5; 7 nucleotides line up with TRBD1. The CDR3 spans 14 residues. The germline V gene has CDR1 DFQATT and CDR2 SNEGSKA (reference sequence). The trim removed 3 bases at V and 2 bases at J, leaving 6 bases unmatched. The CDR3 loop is CSASRDRPQETQYF. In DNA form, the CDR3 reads TGCAGTGCTAGCCGGGACAGACCTCAAGAGACCCAGTACTTC.

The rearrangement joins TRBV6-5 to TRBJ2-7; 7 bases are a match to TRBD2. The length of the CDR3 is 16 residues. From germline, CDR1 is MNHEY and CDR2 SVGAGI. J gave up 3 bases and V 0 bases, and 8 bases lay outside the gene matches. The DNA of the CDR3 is TGTGCCAGCAGTTACTCTAACACGGGGGGAGGCTACGAGCAGTACTTC. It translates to CASSYSNTGGGYEQYF.

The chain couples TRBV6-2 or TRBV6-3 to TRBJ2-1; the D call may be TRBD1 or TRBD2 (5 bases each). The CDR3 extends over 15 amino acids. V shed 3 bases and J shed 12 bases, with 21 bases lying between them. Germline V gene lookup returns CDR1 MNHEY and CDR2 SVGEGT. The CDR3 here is CASSYQPGRSRGQFF. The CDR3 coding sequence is TGTGCCAGCAGTTATCAGCCAGGGCGGTCTCGGGGGCAGTTCTTC.